These 23 T cell receptor beta chains were sequenced from one sample in a study of blood T cell repertoires in COVID-19. Clones were read by immunoSEQ multiplex PCR, and TCRdb kept only the in-frame ones, dropping some. The profile shows under 100,000 clones, roughly 89% of them singletons. The sample taken for sequencing was peripheral blood. These receptors were collected from a man in his thirties or forties with acute or convalescent COVID-19.

As to this clone: A junction boundary mismatches the germline segment, possibly from a read error. This chain joins TRBV18 and TRBJ2-5; D is unclear. The length of the CDR3 is 14 residues. Germline CDR1 is KGHSH and CDR2 is LQKENI. The CDR3 reads CASSPLQSQGTQYF. As DNA, the CDR3 is TGTGCCAGCTCACCGCTACAGTCTCAAGGGACCCAGTACTTC.

This clone has only one observation. The V call is TRBV12-3 or TRBV12-4, the J call TRBJ2-1; possibly TRBD2 for D (6 bases). The CDR3 totals 12 residues. V dropped 5 bases and J dropped 7 bases, with 9 bases sitting between them. CDR3 in DNA: TGTGCCAGCAGTCCCCGGGAGAATGAGCAGTTCTTC. This gives the protein CASSPRENEQFF.

The chain employs TRBV5-1 and TRBJ2-1; D might be TRBD2 (6 bases). The V end lost 2 bases, the J end lost 1 base, and 10 bases lay between the germline ends. The CDR3 runs to 15 residues. Germline V gives CDR1 SGHRS, CDR2 YFSETQ. Here the CDR3 DNA reads TGCGCCAGCAGCTTTTGGGGGGAGTCCTACAATGAGCAGTTCTTC. This encodes CASSFWGESYNEQFF.

This rearrangement joins TRBV5-6 to TRBJ1-2; 11 bases align to TRBD1. The CDR3 covers 14 residues. Germline lookup yields CDR1 SGHDT and CDR2 YYEEEE. Trimming at V came to 4 bases and at J to 7 bases, leaving 6 bases not matched to a gene. CDR3 sequence: CASSLGQGVRGYTF. The DNA of the CDR3 is TGTGCCAGCAGCCTGGGACAGGGGGTCCGTGGCTACACCTTC.

The chain has TRBV27 and TRBJ1-2; 8 nucleotides agree with TRBD1. The V gene end was trimmed by 5 bases and the J gene end by 4 bases; junction bases not matched to a gene: 9. Germline CDR1 and CDR2: MNHEY and SMNVEV (reference sequence). This CDR3 comprises 15 residues. CDR3: CASSASGQAIYGYTF. In DNA, the CDR3 is TGTGCCAGCAGTGCTTCGGGACAGGCAATCTATGGCTACACCTTC.

The rearrangement uses TRBV5-1 and TRBJ2-1; 8 bases agree with TRBD2. Trimming at V came to 2 bases and at J to 7 bases, leaving 8 bases not matched to a gene. The V gene's germline CDR1 is SGHRS and CDR2 YFSETQ. The CDR3 extends over 15 amino acids. CDR3 residues: CASSFGLAGGNEQFF. The CDR3 region has the DNA TGCGCCAGCAGCTTCGGCCTAGCGGGCGGTAATGAGCAGTTCTTC. Using reference TRBV5-1 and TRBJ2-1 for the parts outside the CDR3, the full variable domain is KAGVTQTPRYLIKTRGQQVTLSCSPISGHRSVSWYQQTPGQGLQFLFEYFSETQRNKGNFPGRFSGRQFSNSRSEMNVSTLELGDSALYLCASSFGLAGGNEQFFGPGTRLTVL.

V usage is TRBV19 and J usage is TRBJ2-5, with 8 bases that match TRBD1. Germline V gene sequence: CDR1 LNHDA, CDR2 SQIVND (reference sequence). Trimming took 7 bases from V and 4 from J; bases not matched to a gene: 11. The CDR3 has 15 amino acids. CDR3 nucleotide sequence: TGTGCCAGTACCCCCCGGACAGGGTGGGGAGAGACCCAGTACTTC. This gives the protein CASTPRTGWGETQYF.

The V call is TRBV19, the J call TRBJ2-1; 8 nucleotides match TRBD2. The germline gives CDR1 LNHDA, CDR2 SQIVND (reference sequence). V lost 4 bases to trimming and J lost 8 bases; unmatched junction nucleotides: 4. The CDR3 is 13 amino acids. The CDR3 loop is CASSSGLADEQFF. The CDR3 region has the DNA TGTGCCAGTAGTAGCGGACTAGCAGATGAGCAGTTCTTC.

The J gene is TRBJ2-2, the V gene TRBV5-1; possibly TRBD2 for D (6 bases). The CDR3 runs to 14 residues. The germline V gene has CDR1 SGHRS and CDR2 YFSETQ. V shed 5 bases and J shed 2 bases, with 10 bases lying between them. The CDR3 DNA is TGCGCCAGCAGTATGGGGGGTAACACCGGGGAGCTGTTTTTT. It translates to CASSMGGNTGELFF.

The chain links TRBV29-1 to TRBJ2-7, with a possible D match to TRBD2 (5 bases). CDR1 is SQVTM, CDR2 ANQGSEA, per germline. CDR3 length: 13 amino acids. Trimming took 6 bases from V and 0 from J, leaving 12 bases between them. The DNA for the CDR3 is TGCAGCGTCGGGGTTAGCGTCTCCTACGAGCAGTACTTC. Translated: CSVGVSVSYEQYF.

The V call is TRBV2, the J call TRBJ2-6; D possibly corresponds to TRBD2 (6 bases). V lost 3 bases and J lost 2, with 8 bases in between. The CDR3 is 15 amino acids. CDR1 and CDR2 (germline): SNHLY, FYNNEI. The CDR3, as DNA: TGTGCCAGCAGTGAGCGGGGCACTGGGGCCAACGTCCTGACTTTC. Amino acid sequence: CASSERGTGANVLTF. The full variable domain, completed using reference TRBV2 and TRBJ2-6, is EPEVTQTPSHQVTQMGQEVILRCVPISNHLYFYWYRQILGQKVEFLVSFYNNEISEKSEIFDDQFSVERPDGSNFTLKIRSTKLEDSAMYFCASSERGTGANVLTFGAGSRLTVL.

In this sample, this clone turned up once. The chain has TRBV5-1 and TRBJ2-7; TRBD2 aligns across 11 bases. CDR1 is SGHRS and CDR2 is YFSETQ in the germline V gene. The CDR3 contains 19 residues. The junction had 13 bases not matched to a gene; V was cut back by 2 bases and J by 0 bases. The CDR3 DNA follows: TGCGCCAGCAGCTTCCTCGACAGGGGGACTAGCGGACTCTCCTACGAGCAGTACTTC. It codes for CASSFLDRGTSGLSYEQYF.

This sequence joins TRBV4-1 and TRBJ2-7; possible D gene TRBD2, 6 bases. Trimming cost V 0 bases and J 5 bases, with 14 bases left between them. The CDR3 loop spans 15 amino acids. The germline CDR1 and CDR2 sequences are MGHRA and YSYEKL. The DNA for the CDR3 is TGCGCCAGCAGCCAAGACTTCGGGAGAAGCCACGAGCAGTACTTC. This translates into CASSQDFGRSHEQYF.

In its sample, this clone was seen a few times. The chain recombines TRBV14 with TRBJ2-1, with a tentative D call TRBD2 (5 bases). CDR1 SGHDN and CDR2 FVKESK come from the germline V gene. The V end lost 4 bases, the J end lost 7 bases, and 5 bases lay between the germline ends. This CDR3 has 11 amino acids. Written as DNA, the CDR3 is TGTGCCAGCAGCCCGGGAAATGAGCAGTTCTTC. It yields the protein CASSPGNEQFF.

The rearrangement uses TRBV7-3 and TRBJ2-1; D perhaps matches TRBD2 (6 bases). The CDR3 extends over 16 amino acids. V shed 5 bases and J shed 4 bases, with 18 bases lying between them. Per germline, CDR1 SGHTA and CDR2 FQGTGA. The CDR3 protein is CASSAYSGSRYNEQFF. DNA for the CDR3: TGTGCCAGCAGCGCGTATAGCGGTTCTCGTTACAATGAGCAGTTCTTC.

The chain links TRBV14 to TRBJ1-1, with D perhaps matching TRBD1 (5 bases). Germline loops: CDR1 SGHDN, CDR2 FVKESK. Trimming took 4 bases from V and 3 from J, leaving 12 bases between them. The length of the CDR3 is 14 residues. DNA for the CDR3: TGTGCCAGCAGCCGCTGGGACTCCTACACTGAAGCTTTCTTT. It yields the protein CASSRWDSYTEAFF. Full variable domain (outside the CDR3, taken from reference TRBV14 and TRBJ1-1): EAGVTQFPSHSVIEKGQTVTLRCDPISGHDNLYWYRRVMGKEIKFLLHFVKESKQDESGMPNNRFLAERTGGTYSTLKVQPAELEDSGVYFCASSRWDSYTEAFFGQGTRLTVV.

V and J are TRBV13 and TRBJ2-5; D is undetermined. The CDR3 sequence is 13 residues long. V lost 1 base, J lost 5 bases, and 8 bases lay in between. Germline V gene lookup returns CDR1 PRHDT and CDR2 FYEKMQ (reference sequence). The DNA for the CDR3 is TGTGCCAGCAGCTTAGCCCTCGGGGAGACCCAGTACTTC. Protein sequence: CASSLALGETQYF.

The genes are TRBV9 and TRBJ2-3; D perhaps matches TRBD2 (5 bases). CDR3 length: 14 amino acids. CDR1 and CDR2 from the germline V gene are SGDLS and YYNGEE. With 5 bases removed from V and 5 bases from J, the gap between germline ends came to 15 bases. The CDR3 sequence is CASRRGEGGDTQYF. CDR3 DNA sequence: TGTGCCAGCAGACGGGGTGAGGGCGGAGATACGCAGTATTTT.

This clone has a single count. V usage is TRBV30 and J usage is TRBJ2-1; 7 positions match TRBD2. This CDR3 is 16 amino acids long. V shed 2 bases and J 2 bases; nucleotides not matched to a gene: 9. Looked up from germline, CDR1 is GTSNPN and CDR2 is SVGIG (reference sequence). The CDR3 DNA reads as TGTGCCTGGAGTCCTCAGACTAGCCAGCCCTACAATGAGCAGTTCTTC. Translation gives CAWSPQTSQPYNEQFF.

CDR3 residues: CSVPGQVIGGTDTQYF. CDR3 nucleotides: TGCAGCGTGCCGGGACAGGTAATCGGGGGCACAGATACGCAGTATTTT. The V gene is TRBV29-1, the J gene TRBJ2-3, with TRBD1 matching 8 bases. Trimming cost V 6 bases and J 1 base; bases outside gene matches: 12. This CDR3 comprises 16 residues. CDR1 is SQVTM and CDR2 is ANQGSEA in the germline V gene.

This sequence joins TRBV6-5 and TRBJ2-5; 8 bases are a match to TRBD2. Germline V gene sequence: CDR1 MNHEY, CDR2 SVGAGI. The CDR3 extends over 13 amino acids. V dropped 8 bases and J dropped 4; count of bases not matched to a gene: 6. The CDR3 protein is CASATLAGETQYF. CDR3 nucleotides: TGTGCCAGCGCTACCCTAGCGGGAGAGACCCAGTACTTC.

This clone has just one count. The chain employs TRBV7-9 and TRBJ2-7; D call uncertain. CDR1 is SEHNR and CDR2 is FQNEAQ in the germline V gene (reference sequence). The CDR3 runs 14 residues. V was clipped by 1 base and J by 5 bases, with 12 bases between them. The CDR3 coding sequence is TGTGCCAGCAGCTTAGGAGTGACATCTGACGAGCAGTACTTC. It yields the protein CASSLGVTSDEQYF. The whole variable domain, filled in from reference TRBV7-9 and TRBJ2-7, reads DTGVSQNPRHKITKRGQNVTFRCDPISEHNRLYWYRQTLGQGPEFLTYFQNEAQLEKSRLLSDRFSAERPKGSFSTLEIQRTEQGDSAMYLCASSLGVTSDEQYFGPGTRLTVT.

V is TRBV7-2 and J is TRBJ2-7; D perhaps matches TRBD1 (6 bases). Germline V lookup: CDR1 SGHTA, CDR2 FQGNSA. The CDR3 has 14 amino acids. Trimming pared 5 bases from V and 1 base from J, leaving 12 bases between. For the CDR3, the DNA is TGTGCCAGCAGCCCGTTGGACAGATCCTACGAGCAGTACTTC. Its translation is CASSPLDRSYEQYF.